This T cell receptor (beta chain) was sequenced in a study of shared clonotypes between healthy human individuals. On the study more broadly: A few men and a couple of women, aged 18 to 49, were donors.

Libraries were prepared by immunoSEQ multiplex PCR; TCRdb keeps only in-frame clonotypes and omits some of them. The table has over a million clones, roughly 74% seen once. Trimming at V came to 5 bases and at J to 2 bases, leaving 0 bases not matched to a gene. This CDR3 has 14 amino acids. The germline gives CDR1 GTSNPN, CDR2 SVGIG (reference sequence). Note on this clone: This sample includes further DNA sequences coding for the same CDR3.

The chain couples TRBV30 to TRBJ2-6; 10 positions agree with TRBD1. This TCR was sampled from a man aged 18-30 years in good health. Some clones in this sample may be carry-over from other donors' samples. The sample consisted of memory CD4+ T cells from PBMCs. Sample subset: CD45RA-negative fraction. The CDR3 protein is CAWGTGAGANVLTF. The CDR3 nucleotides are TGTGCCTGGGGGACAGGGGCTGGGGCCAACGTCCTGACTTTC.